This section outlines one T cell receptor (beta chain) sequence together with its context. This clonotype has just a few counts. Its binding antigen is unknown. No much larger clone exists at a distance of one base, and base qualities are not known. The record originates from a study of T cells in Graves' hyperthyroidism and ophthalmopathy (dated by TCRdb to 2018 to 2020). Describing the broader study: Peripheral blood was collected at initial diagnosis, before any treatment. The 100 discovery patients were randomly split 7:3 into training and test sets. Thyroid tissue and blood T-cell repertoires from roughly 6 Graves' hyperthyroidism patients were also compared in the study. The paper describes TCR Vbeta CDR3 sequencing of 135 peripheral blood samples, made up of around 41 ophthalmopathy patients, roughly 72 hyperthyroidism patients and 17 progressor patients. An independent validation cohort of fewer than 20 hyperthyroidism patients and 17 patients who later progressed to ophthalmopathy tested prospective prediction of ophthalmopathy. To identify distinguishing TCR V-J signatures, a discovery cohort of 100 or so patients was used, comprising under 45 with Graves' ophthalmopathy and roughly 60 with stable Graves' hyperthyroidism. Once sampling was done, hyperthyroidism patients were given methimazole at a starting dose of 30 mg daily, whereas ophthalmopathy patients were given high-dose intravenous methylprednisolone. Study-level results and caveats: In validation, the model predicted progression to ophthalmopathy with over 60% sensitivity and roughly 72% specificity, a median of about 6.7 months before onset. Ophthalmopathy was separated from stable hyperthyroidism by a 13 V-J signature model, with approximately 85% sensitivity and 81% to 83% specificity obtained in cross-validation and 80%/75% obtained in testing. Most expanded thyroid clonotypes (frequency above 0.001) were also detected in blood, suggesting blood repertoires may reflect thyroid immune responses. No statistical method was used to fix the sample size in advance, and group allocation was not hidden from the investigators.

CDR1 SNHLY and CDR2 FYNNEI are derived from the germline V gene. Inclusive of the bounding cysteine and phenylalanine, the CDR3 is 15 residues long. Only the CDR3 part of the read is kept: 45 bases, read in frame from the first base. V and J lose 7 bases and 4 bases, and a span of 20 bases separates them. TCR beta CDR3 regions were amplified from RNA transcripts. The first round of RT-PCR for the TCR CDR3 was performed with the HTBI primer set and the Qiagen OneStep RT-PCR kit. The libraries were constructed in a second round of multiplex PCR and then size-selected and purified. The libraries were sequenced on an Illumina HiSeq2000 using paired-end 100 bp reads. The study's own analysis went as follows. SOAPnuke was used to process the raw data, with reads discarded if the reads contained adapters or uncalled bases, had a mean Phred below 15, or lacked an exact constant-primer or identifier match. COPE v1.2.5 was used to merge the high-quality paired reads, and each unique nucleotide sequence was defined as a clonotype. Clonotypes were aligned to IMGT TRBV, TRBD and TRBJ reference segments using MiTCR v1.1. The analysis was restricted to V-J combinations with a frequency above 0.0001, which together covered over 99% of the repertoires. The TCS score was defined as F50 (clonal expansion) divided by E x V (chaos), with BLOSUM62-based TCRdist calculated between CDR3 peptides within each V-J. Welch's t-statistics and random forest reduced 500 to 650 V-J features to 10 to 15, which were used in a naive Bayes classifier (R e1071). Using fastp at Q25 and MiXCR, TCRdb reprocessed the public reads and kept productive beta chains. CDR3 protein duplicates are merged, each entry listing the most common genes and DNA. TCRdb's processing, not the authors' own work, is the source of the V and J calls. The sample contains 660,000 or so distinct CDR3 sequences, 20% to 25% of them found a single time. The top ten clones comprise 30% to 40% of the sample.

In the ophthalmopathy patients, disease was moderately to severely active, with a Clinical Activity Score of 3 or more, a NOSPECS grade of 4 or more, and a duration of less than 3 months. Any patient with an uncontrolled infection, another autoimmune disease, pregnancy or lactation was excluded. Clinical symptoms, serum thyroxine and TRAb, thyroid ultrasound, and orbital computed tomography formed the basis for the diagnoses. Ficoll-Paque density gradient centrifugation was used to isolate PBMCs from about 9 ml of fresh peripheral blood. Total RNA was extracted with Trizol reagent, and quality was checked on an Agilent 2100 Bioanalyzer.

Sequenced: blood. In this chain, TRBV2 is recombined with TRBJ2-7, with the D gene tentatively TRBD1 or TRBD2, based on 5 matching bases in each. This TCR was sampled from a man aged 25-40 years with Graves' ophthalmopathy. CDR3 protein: CASIAPLGAAYEQYF. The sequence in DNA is TGTGCCAGCATCGCTCCCCTCGGGGCCGCTTACGAGCAGTACTTC.